The following is a T cell receptor (beta chain) sequence with its context. No antigen is known for it. Per-base quality was not reported, and no clone a single base away is much larger than it. Using the deep immunoSEQ assay, multiplex PCR amplified TCR CDR3 regions from genomic DNA. For each cell subset, the extracted genomic DNA was distributed evenly across all wells of several immunoSEQ 96-well plates, and each plate served as one replicate. For sorted subsets, each replicate PCR was loaded with 200 to 250 ng genomic DNA, equivalent to 25,000 to 30,000 T cell genomes. The purified libraries were quantified using a Qubit 3.0 fluorometer, sized with a Bioanalyzer 2100, and then quantified again using the KAPA Library Quantification kit. Every immunoSEQ 96-well plate was sequenced on a separate single-read 150-cycle Illumina NextSeq 550 flow cell. Concerning the study's data processing: The immunoSEQ output contained only junctional sequences without quality scores, so filtering could not match that applied to full-length reads. Sequences were annotated with PyIR, a Python wrapper for IgBLAST v1.9, using IMGT germline references to assign V/J genes and CDR3. Any read was removed if the V/J assignment was weak (E-value above 1e-6), the CDR3 was missing, or the read contained stop codons, out-of-frame junctions, or ambiguous translated residues. V3J clonotypes were defined as sequences sharing an identical inferred V gene, J gene, and CDR3 amino acid sequence. To compute the percentage overlap between repertoires, the number of shared unique clonotypes was divided by the size of the smaller repertoire. Richness of each repertoire was evaluated using RTK rarefaction, the Chao1 estimator, and Recon v2.1 estimates of unobserved clonotypes. For all TCRbeta clonotypes obtained by the gDNA method from a handful of donors, generation probabilities were computed with OLGA. The table was pulled from immuneACCESS by TCRdb, which kept in-frame rearrangements only. Such tables lose some clones; where checked, under half of the loss comes from unresolved V genes, and the rest has no known cause. The V and J calls and clone size were taken over from that table, and D and trimming were inferred from the DNA. The sample table holds hundreds of thousands of clones, of which around 96% were seen once. The top ten hold 0.11% of the sample.

Taken from the germline V gene, the CDR1 and CDR2 loops are SQVTM and ANQGSEA. A distance of 10 bases separates the germline ends of V and J, which lose 0 bases and 10 bases respectively. The CDR3 starts with the cysteine, ends with the phenylalanine, and has 12 residues. CDR3 DNA only is kept here, 36 bases in frame from base 1. CD8 naive samples consisted of CD45RO-negative cells that were positively selected for CCR7, yielding a CD45RA+CCR7+ population without TemRA cells. The donors were healthy, HIV-negative adults who had no recently reported acute infections or vaccinations. Every donor was a Caucasian adult living in Nashville, Tennessee, USA. After blood collection by leukapheresis, PBMCs were isolated using Ficoll-Histopaque density gradient centrifugation and then cryopreserved in the vapor phase of liquid nitrogen. Purity and quantity of every magnetically sorted T cell population were checked by analytical flow cytometry. From each sorted fraction, genomic DNA was isolated and quantified by UV absorbance on a Nanodrop 2000c.

This sample is part of a study of shared clonotypes between healthy human individuals (dated by TCRdb to the early 2020s). About the investigation overall: Two women and a few men aged 18 to 49 years were included in the cohort. Libraries were prepared and TCR repertoires were sequenced by different laboratories using diverse techniques, in order to increase sequencing depth and limit assay-specific biases. The study deeply sequenced blood TCR repertoires of about five healthy adults to estimate repertoire size and the extent of clonotype sharing between individuals. For each donor, three plates each were used for CD4 naive and CD4 memory, two plates were used for CD8 naive, and one plate was used for CD8 memory. Per donor, leukapheresis produced somewhere between about 0.94 and 9 billion PBMCs.

The investigation overall reported the following: Rarefaction of sorted-subset datasets indicated incomplete sequencing despite the large sequencing depth. Sampling was limited to blood, and TCR repertoires in tissue likely differ from TCR repertoires in blood. Based on pairwise subsampling, the degree of clonotype sharing among donors was expected to be affected by sequencing depth. Because the study included only a small number of donors, the genetic and exposure-history diversity represented was limited. Compared with non-shared clonotypes, clonotypes shared by all four sorted-subset donors had higher generation probabilities. Sharing across several donors was observed for 5% to 6.5% of naive CD4, less than 4% of naive CD8, 2% to 2.5% of memory CD4, and over 0.3% of memory CD8 clonotypes. Naive subsets generally had larger estimated clonotype richness than memory subsets did.

Sequencing was performed on naive CD8+ T cells sorted from blood. This sample's cell subset or site label indicates: CD45RA+CCR7+. The TCR sequence derives from a woman younger than 45 in good health. The rearrangement combines TRBV29-1 with TRBJ2-1; the D gene is perhaps TRBD2, from 6 matching bases. The DNA sequence is TGCAGCGTTGAAGAGGGGGGACTGGAGCAGTTCTTC. Translated, it reads CSVEEGGLEQFF.